This is a list of T cell receptor beta chains from one sample in a study of blood T cell repertoires in COVID-19. The data were produced by immunoSEQ multiplex PCR, yet TCRdb's version contains in-frame clones alone and is incomplete. The profile covers roughly 120,000 clones, with roughly four fifths appearing a single time and about 2.5% taken by the ten largest. The sample consisted of peripheral blood. These receptors originate from a man aged 50-59 years with acute or convalescent COVID-19. The CDR3 runs from the conserved cysteine through the conserved F or W.

J gene: TRBJ1-5; V gene: TRBV15; CDR3 protein: CATSRDSGTGAGNQPQHF
J gene: TRBJ1-6; V gene: TRBV27; CDR3 protein: CASSPYRDVTNNSPLHF
J gene: TRBJ2-5; V gene: TRBV7-7; CDR3 protein: CASSLGAEETQYF
J gene: TRBJ1-5; V gene: TRBV7-9; CDR3 protein: CASSLVWDNSNQPQHF
J gene: TRBJ1-1; V gene: TRBV10-1; CDR3 protein: CASSLDRGGMNTEAFF
J gene: TRBJ2-6; V gene: TRBV9; CDR3 protein: CASKIGQGGPGANVLTF
J gene: TRBJ1-5; V gene: TRBV5-8; CDR3 protein: CASSFGGDQPQHF
J gene: TRBJ2-6; V gene: TRBV28; CDR3 protein: CASSFGGSGANVLTF
J gene: TRBJ1-6; V gene: TRBV19; CDR3 protein: CASSFSTLGGNSPLHF
J gene: TRBJ2-5; V gene: TRBV10-3; CDR3 protein: CAISGPSGGSETQYF
J gene: TRBJ1-5; V gene: TRBV10-3; CDR3 protein: CAIRAGVDQPQHF
J gene: TRBJ2-7; V gene: TRBV18; CDR3 protein: CASSPPLAAVYEQYF
J gene: TRBJ1-3; V gene: TRBV19; CDR3 protein: CASSQERSGNTIYF
J gene: TRBJ1-2; V gene: TRBV6-6; CDR3 protein: CASTPRGGGLYGYTF